These 10 T cell receptor beta chains share one sample of origin, sequenced in a study of beta chain features in type 1 diabetes. The study reverse transcribed the entire isolated RNA, so it sequenced expressed TCRB transcripts. Measured with immunoSEQ multiplex PCR; TCRdb has only the in-frame clones, and not every one. The sample consists of around 200,000 clones, around an eighth of them appearing once. Sequencing was carried out using central memory CD4+ T cells from blood. The receptors here all came from a woman aged 18 to 35 in good health.

The V and J genes are TRBV6-6 and TRBJ1-5; perhaps TRBD1 as D (5 bases). Between the trimmed V and J ends, which lost 6 bases and 5 bases, there was a span of 17 bases. CDR3 length: 15 residues. Per germline, CDR1 MNHNY and CDR2 SVGAGI (reference sequence). CDR3 loop: CASRGGAALDQPQHF. CDR3 DNA sequence: TGTGCCAGCAGGGGGGGTGCCGCCCTCGATCAGCCCCAGCATTTT.

This clone came up a few times. The chain has TRBV4-3 and TRBJ2-1; 8 bases match TRBD1. This CDR3 comprises 15 residues. Germline CDR1 LGHNA, CDR2 YSLEER. V was pared by 1 base and J by 8 bases, with 7 bases of the junction left unmatched. The CDR3 coding sequence is TGCGCCAGCAGCCAAGGCGGGACAGGCGAACATGAGCAGTTCTTC. Translating gives CASSQGGTGEHEQFF.

The gene calls are TRBV25-1 and TRBJ2-7; 11 nucleotides match TRBD2. The CDR3 contains 16 residues. The trim removed 2 bases at V and 2 bases at J, leaving 5 bases unmatched. Germline V gives CDR1 MGHDK, CDR2 SYGVNS. In DNA, the CDR3 is TGTGCCAGCAGTGAAGGTTCACTAGCGGGAGCCTACGAGCAGTACTTC. Protein sequence: CASSEGSLAGAYEQYF.

V usage is TRBV15 and J usage is TRBJ2-1; TRBD1 might be the D (6 bases). Germline CDR1 and CDR2: LNHNV and YYDKDF (reference sequence). Between the trimmed V and J ends, which lost 1 base and 5 bases, there was a span of 15 bases. The CDR3 runs to 16 residues. The CDR3 loop reads CATSRAQGGPNNEQFF. CDR3 nucleotide sequence: TGTGCCACCAGCAGAGCCCAAGGGGGACCGAACAATGAGCAGTTCTTC.

This clone was seen a handful of times. The DNA of the CDR3 is TGTGCCAGCAGTGAAAGGGAGGAAGAGACCCAGTACTTC. Translated, it gives CASSEREEETQYF. The chain links TRBV6-1 to TRBJ2-5; a weak D match, TRBD2 (6 bases). Per germline, CDR1 MNHNS and CDR2 SASEGT. V was pared by 2 bases and J by 3 bases, with 7 bases between. The CDR3 covers 13 residues.

The CDR3 sequence is CASREEAVVADTQYF. For the CDR3, the DNA is TGTGCCAGCCGAGAGGAGGCGGTGGTGGCAGATACGCAGTATTTT. The chain carries TRBV6-6 and TRBJ2-3; D possibly corresponds to TRBD2 (5 bases). The CDR3 spans 15 residues. Looked up from germline, CDR1 is MNHNY and CDR2 is SVGAGI (reference sequence). The ends were cut back, 8 bases at V and 4 bases at J, with 19 bases in the middle.

The J gene is TRBJ1-1, the V gene TRBV2; D is possibly TRBD1 (6 bases). Germline CDR1 is SNHLY and CDR2 is FYNNEI. The CDR3 is 13 residues long. V dropped 6 bases and J dropped 6 bases, with 14 bases sitting between them. The CDR3 region has the DNA TGTGCCAGCAGGTCAGGACAGCGAGCTGAAGCTTTCTTT. Encoded protein: CASRSGQRAEAFF.

The chain uses TRBV11-3 and TRBJ2-7; D is ambiguous. Germline CDR1 SGHNT, CDR2 YENEEA. Trimming removed 3 bases from V and 2 bases from J, with 14 bases in between. The CDR3 covers 15 residues. The CDR3 spells CASSLYETPTYEQYF. The CDR3 DNA reads TGTGCCAGCAGCTTGTACGAGACACCCACCTACGAGCAGTACTTC.

The chain couples TRBV7-9 to TRBJ2-1; D is uncertain. Trimming pared 2 bases from V and 6 bases from J, leaving 14 bases between. This CDR3 spans 15 amino acids. Germline values: CDR1 SEHNR, CDR2 FQNEAQ (reference sequence). Written as DNA, the CDR3 is TGTGCCAGCAGCTTACTAGAGTCCCCTACCAATGAGCAGTTCTTC. It codes for CASSLLESPTNEQFF.

The gene calls are TRBV5-4 and TRBJ2-1; TRBD2 agrees at 9 bases. With V trimmed by 2 bases and J by 9 bases, 6 bases remained unmatched. CDR1 and CDR2 from the germline V gene are SGHNT and YYREEE (reference sequence). The CDR3 sequence is 14 residues long. CDR3 in DNA: TGTGCCAGCAGCTTAGCGGGAGGACGGAGTGAGCAGTTCTTC. It specifies CASSLAGGRSEQFF.